This entry concerns a single T cell receptor beta chain. The antigen is not known. Donors each provided roughly 9.6 milliliters of peripheral blood. The sample belongs to a study of blood T cells in healthy people across ages. Points from the study as a whole: Higher naive T cell percentage went strongly together with higher TCR beta diversity. In long-lived donors, naive CD4+ cell counts and diversity exceeded those of aged donors.

Trimming stripped 8 bases from V and 7 bases from J, with 18 bases between. Germline V gene lookup returns CDR1 SNHLY and CDR2 FYNNEI. This CDR3 spans 14 amino acids. Combining a sample-barcoded 5' primer with a J-beta primer mix, a second PCR ran for roughly 6 to 12 cycles. One entry per CDR3 protein, called by TCRdb with MiXCR from the 5' RACE reads. In the table there are around 1.1 million distinct CDR3 sequences, less than 45% of which are singletons. The source of this sequence is a man aged 18 to 29 in good health. V and J are TRBV2 and TRBJ1-5, with no clear D. Sample: blood. CDR3 in amino acids: CASSFRGGFQPQHF. The CDR3 coding sequence is TGTGCCAGCTCGTTCCGGGGTGGCTTCCAGCCCCAGCATTTT.